The clone carrying this TCR beta chain showed up just a few times. Researchers prepared the TCRbeta library using unique molecular identifiers, the study reports. TCRdb passed the PCR reads through MiXCR, listing each CDR3 protein once. The sample carries about 610,000 distinct CDR3 sequences, more than 9% recorded once. This record belongs to a study of T-cell reconstitution after alpha-beta-depleted transplantation in children. CDR3 length: 13 residues. CDR1 and CDR2 (germline): SNHLY, FYNNEI. Trimming left V 4 bases short and J 4 bases short, with 11 bases between. This rearrangement joins TRBV2 to TRBJ2-7; D may be TRBD2 (5 bases). The sequencing used PBMCs from the stem cell graft donor, collected from the stem cell graft. This receptor was obtained from a human donor who donated a stem cell graft to a child with acute myeloid leukemia. The CDR3 nucleotides are TGTGCCAGCAGTGTTCTGAGGGATTACGAGCAGTACTTC. Its protein is CASSVLRDYEQYF.